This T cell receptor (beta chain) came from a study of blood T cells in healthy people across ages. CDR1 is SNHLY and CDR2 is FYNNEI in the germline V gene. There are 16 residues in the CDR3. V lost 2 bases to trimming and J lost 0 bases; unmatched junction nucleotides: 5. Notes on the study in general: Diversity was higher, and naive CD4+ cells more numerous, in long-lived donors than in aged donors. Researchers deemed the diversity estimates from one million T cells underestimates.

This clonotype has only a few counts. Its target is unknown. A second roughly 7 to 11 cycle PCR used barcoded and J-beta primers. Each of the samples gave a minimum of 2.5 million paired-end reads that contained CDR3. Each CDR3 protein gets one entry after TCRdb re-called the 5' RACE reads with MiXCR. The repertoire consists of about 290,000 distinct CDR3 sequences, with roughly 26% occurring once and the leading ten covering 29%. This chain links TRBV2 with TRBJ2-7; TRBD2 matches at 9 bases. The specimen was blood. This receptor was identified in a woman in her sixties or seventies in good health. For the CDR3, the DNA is TGTGCCAGCAGTGAAAGGAGCGGGAGGACCTCCTACGAGCAGTACTTC. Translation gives CASSERSGRTSYEQYF.